The clone carrying this T cell receptor (beta chain) was recorded many times. The antigen remains undetermined. One entry per CDR3 protein results from TCRdb running MiXCR on the PCR reads. The sample has 600,000 to 650,000 distinct CDR3 sequences, roughly 21% seen once. The data derive from a study of molecular identifiers for immune sequencing clone quantification. Study-level findings and limits: It was shown that clones above 20 RNA copies held over 99% of effector molecules, but under 1% in naive cells.

Sequenced material: naive CD8+ T cells from blood, with Jurkat cell RNA spiked in. Subset defined: FACS-sorted CD8+CD4-CCR7+CD45RA+ naive T cells. The sequence came from a human donor in good health. Some libraries in this study had Jurkat cell RNA spiked in.

CDR3 sequence (DNA): TGTGCCAGTAGTTGGCAGACGGGAGGCGGATACGAGCAGTACTTC. Its protein product is CASSWQTGGGYEQYF. The V call is TRBV19, the J call TRBJ2-7, with 7 bases aligning to TRBD2. The CDR3 length is 15 residues. The V segment lost 5 bases and the J segment 4 bases; nucleotides outside the gene matches: 11. Germline CDR1 LNHDA, CDR2 SQIVND (reference sequence).